The TCR beta chain described here comes from a study of blood T cell repertoires in COVID-19. Overall study context: PBMCs, B-cell-depleted T cells, or T cells provided the cDNA or gDNA that made up the material.

Original processing methods: Estimation of nucleated cell counts relied on the amplification of reference gene primers. Generated by immunoSEQ multiplex PCR, the TCRdb table keeps only in-frame clones and is missing some. The V and J calls and clone size come from that table; D and trimming were worked out from the DNA. This table has about 100,000 clones, about 88% appearing once. With 3 bases removed from V and 4 bases from J, the gap between germline ends came to 15 bases. Per the germline V gene, CDR1 is SNHLY and CDR2 is FYNNEI. This CDR3 is 15 amino acids long. The sample consisted of peripheral blood. This rearrangement joins TRBV2 to TRBJ1-1; D is perhaps TRBD1 (6 bases). The receptor was isolated from a man of 80 years or more with acute or convalescent COVID-19. The CDR3 region is CASSDALGAGTEAFF. The DNA of the CDR3 is TGTGCCAGCAGTGATGCTCTGGGGGCGGGCACTGAAGCTTTCTTT.